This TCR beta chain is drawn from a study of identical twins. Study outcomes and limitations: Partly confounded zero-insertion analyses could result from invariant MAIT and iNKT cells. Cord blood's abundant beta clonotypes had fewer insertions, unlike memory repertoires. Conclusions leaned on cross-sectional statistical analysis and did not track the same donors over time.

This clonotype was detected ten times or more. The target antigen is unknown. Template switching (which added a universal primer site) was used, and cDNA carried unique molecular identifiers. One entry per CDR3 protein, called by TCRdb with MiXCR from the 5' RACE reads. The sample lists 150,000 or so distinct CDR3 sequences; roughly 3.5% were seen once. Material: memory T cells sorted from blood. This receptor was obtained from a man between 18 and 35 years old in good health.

CDR3 sequence reads: CASSLAQSQNIQYF. In DNA, the CDR3 is TGCGCCAGCAGCTTGGCTCAGAGTCAGAACATTCAGTACTTC. The rearrangement links TRBV5-1 to TRBJ2-4; D unclear. CDR1 SGHRS and CDR2 YFSETQ come from the germline V gene. The CDR3 extends over 14 amino acids. The V end was cut by 0 bases, the J end by 7 bases, with 11 bases between.